This T cell receptor beta chain was captured in a study of CD8 T cells in ankylosing spondylitis. Each CDR3 protein gets one entry after TCRdb re-called the 5' RACE reads with MiXCR. The sample holds about 130,000 distinct CDR3 sequences, over 6.5% seen once. CDR3 size: 11 residues. At least ten counts were recorded for this clonotype. The TCR sequence derives from a male donor with ankylosing spondylitis or in good health (not recorded which). This chain connects TRBV21-1 to TRBJ1-1; the table's D call TRBD1 went unverified against the DNA. TRBV21-1 has pseudogene status. The specimen was blood, either unsorted or a sorted T cell fraction (not recorded which). This CDR3 is CASSKPQRAFF. The CDR3 DNA reads TGTGCCAGCAGCAAGCCCCAAAGAGCTTTCTTT.